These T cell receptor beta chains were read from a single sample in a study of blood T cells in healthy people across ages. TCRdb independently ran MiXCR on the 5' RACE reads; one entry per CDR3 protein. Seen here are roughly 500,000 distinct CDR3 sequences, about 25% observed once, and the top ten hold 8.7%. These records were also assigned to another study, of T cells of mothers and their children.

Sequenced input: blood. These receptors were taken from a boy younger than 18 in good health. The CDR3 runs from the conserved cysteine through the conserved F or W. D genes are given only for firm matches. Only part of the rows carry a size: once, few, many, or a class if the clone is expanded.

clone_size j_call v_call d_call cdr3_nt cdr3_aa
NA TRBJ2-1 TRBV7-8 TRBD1 TGTGCCAGCAGCTTAAGCGACAGGGGTAACAATGAGCAGTTCTTC CASSLSDRGNNEQFF
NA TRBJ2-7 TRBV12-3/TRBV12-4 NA TGTGCCAGCAGTCCCTTGGATGTCGAGCAGTACTTC CASSPLDVEQYF
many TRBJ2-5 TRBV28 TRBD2 TGTGCCAGCAGTACCGAACCGACTAGCGGGAGGGCCCGAGAGACCCAGTACTTC CASSTEPTSGRARETQYF
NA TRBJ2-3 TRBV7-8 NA TGTGCCAGCACCCTTAGGAGCACAGATACGCAGTATTTT CASTLRSTDTQYF
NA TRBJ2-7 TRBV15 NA TGTGCCACCAGCAGAGTAGGGGTCTACGAGCAGTACTTC CATSRVGVYEQYF
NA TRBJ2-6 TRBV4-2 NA TGTGCCAGCAGCCACTCGGGGGCAGGGGCCAACGTCCTGACTTTC CASSHSGAGANVLTF
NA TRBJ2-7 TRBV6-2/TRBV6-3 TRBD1 TGTGCCAGCAGTTACTCTGTAGGACAGGGTCGCTACGAGCAGTACTTC CASSYSVGQGRYEQYF
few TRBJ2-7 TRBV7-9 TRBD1 TGTGCCAGCAGTCAGACAGGGGGCTACCTCTCCTACGAGCAGTACTTC CASSQTGGYLSYEQYF
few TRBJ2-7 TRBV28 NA TGTGCCAGCAGCGTGGGCAAATTGGGAGGCTACGAGCAGTACTTC CASSVGKLGGYEQYF
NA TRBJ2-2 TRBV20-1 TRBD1 TGCAGCGTCCACAGGGGAACCGGGGAGCTGTTTTTT CSVHRGTGELFF
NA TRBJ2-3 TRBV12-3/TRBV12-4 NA TGTGCCAGCAGACGCGGGGCGGATACGCAGTATTTT CASRRGADTQYF
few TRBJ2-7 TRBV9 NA TGTGCCAGCAGCGTAGAGCCCCTCGCTGAGGACGAGCAGTACTTC CASSVEPLAEDEQYF
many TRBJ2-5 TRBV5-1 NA TGCGCCAGCAGCTTGGGGGCCGGGTTTACCGAGACCCAGTACTTC CASSLGAGFTETQYF
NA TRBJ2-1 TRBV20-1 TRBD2 TGCAGTGGTCTAAGTAGCGGGATCAATGAGCAGTTCTTC CSGLSSGINEQFF
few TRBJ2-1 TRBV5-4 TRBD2 TGTGCCAGCAGCCCCGGACTAGCGGACTACAATGAGCAGTTCTTC CASSPGLADYNEQFF
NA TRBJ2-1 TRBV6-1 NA TGTGCCAGCAGTGAAAAGGGTGAGCAGTTCTTC CASSEKGEQFF
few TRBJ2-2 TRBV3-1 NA TGTGCCAGCAGCCACTCGGGGGGCGTAATCACCGGGGAGCTGTTTTTT CASSHSGGVITGELFF